The 12 T cell receptor beta chains reported below all come from one sample, sequenced in a study of shared clonotypes between healthy human individuals. The repertoire was sequenced with immunoSEQ multiplex PCR; TCRdb's copy has only in-frame clones and lacks some. The sample gives about 2 million clones, roughly 95% of which show up once; approximately 1.2% is in the top ten. The naive CD8 subset, CD45RO-negative cells positively selected for CCR7, excluded terminally differentiated effector memory CD45RA+ cells. The sequencing input was naive CD8+ T cells sorted from blood. These receptor sequences come from a man younger than 30 in good health.

This chain joins TRBV13 and TRBJ2-2; D is unresolved. Per germline, CDR1 PRHDT and CDR2 FYEKMQ (reference sequence). V lost 5 bases and J lost 5, with 12 bases in between. The CDR3 consists of 14 residues. The CDR3 loop is CASSTELGTGELFF. The CDR3 DNA reads TGTGCCAGCAGCACAGAGTTGGGGACCGGGGAGCTGTTTTTT.

The chain joins TRBV5-6 to TRBJ1-1; D gene ambiguous. The V and J ends lost 5 bases and 3 bases respectively, with 8 bases between them. The CDR3 loop spans 12 amino acids. Per the germline V gene, CDR1 is SGHDT and CDR2 is YYEEEE. The CDR3 loop reads CASSPQDTEAFF. The CDR3 bases are TGTGCCAGCAGTCCCCAGGACACTGAAGCTTTCTTT.

The J gene is TRBJ2-1, the V gene TRBV13; D is unclear. CDR3 length: 11 residues. Trimming stripped 5 bases from V and 8 bases from J, with 7 bases between. Germline V gene lookup returns CDR1 PRHDT and CDR2 FYEKMQ (reference sequence). The CDR3 spells CASSERDEQFF. CDR3 coding DNA: TGTGCCAGCAGCGAGCGCGATGAGCAGTTCTTC. The complete variable domain, with remaining parts taken from reference TRBV13 and TRBJ2-1, reads AAGVIQSPRHLIKEKRETATLKCYPIPRHDTVYWYQQGPGQDPQFLISFYEKMQSDKGSIPDRFSAQQFSDYHSELNMSSLELGDSALYFCASSERDEQFFGPGTRLTVL.

The CDR3 protein is CASSQSGESYTEAFF. CDR3 bases: TGTGCCAGCAGCCAATCTGGAGAGAGCTACACTGAAGCTTTCTTT. The rearrangement uses TRBV16 and TRBJ1-1; D remains ambiguous. Germline CDR1 reads KGHSY; CDR2 reads FQNENV. This CDR3 region has 15 residues. Trimming left V 0 bases short and J 3 bases short, with 11 bases between.

CDR3 residues: CASSLAVTGAADTQYF. The CDR3 region has the DNA TGTGCCAGCAGCTTAGCGGTGACGGGAGCAGCAGATACGCAGTATTTT. The chain carries TRBV7-2 and TRBJ2-3, with D possibly being TRBD2 (6 bases). CDR1 is SGHTA, CDR2 FQGNSA, per germline. The CDR3 covers 16 residues. V lost 0 bases, J lost 4 bases, and 14 bases lay in between.

This sequence joins TRBV7-6 and TRBJ2-1; 12 positions agree with TRBD2. Germline V gene sequence: CDR1 SGHVS, CDR2 FNYEAQ. The CDR3 sequence is 17 residues long. With 5 bases clipped from V and 8 bases from J, the junction kept 13 bases outside the gene matches. CDR3 amino acids: CASSPGLAGRYGDEQFF. DNA for the CDR3: TGTGCCAGCAGCCCCGGACTAGCGGGAAGGTACGGGGATGAGCAGTTCTTC.

The CDR3 DNA is TGCGCCAGCAGCCAAGGTCGCGGAGACACCGGGGAGCTGTTTTTT. Translated, it gives CASSQGRGDTGELFF. The chain is built from TRBV4-1 and TRBJ2-2, with D unclear. Germline V gene data show CDR1 as MGHRA and CDR2 as YSYEKL. The CDR3 is made up of 15 amino acids. Trimming removed 1 base at V and 3 bases at J, with 9 bases between.

This chain uses TRBV27 with TRBJ1-5; 7 nucleotides align to TRBD1. The CDR3 covers 14 residues. Germline CDR1 reads MNHEY; CDR2 reads SMNVEV (reference sequence). Trimming took 5 bases from V and 7 from J; bases not matched to a gene: 8. Here the CDR3 reads CASSLQGTRQPQHF. Here the CDR3 DNA reads TGTGCCAGCAGTCTACAGGGGACACGGCAGCCCCAGCATTTT.

V usage is TRBV21-1 and J usage is TRBJ2-5. TRBV21-1 is recorded as a pseudogene. This CDR3 is built from 17 residues. The DNA for the CDR3 is TGTGCCAGCAGCAAAGCGTTTAAAAGGGTTCACCAAGAGACCCAGTACTTC. Translating gives CASSKAFKRVHQETQYF.

To note about this clone: This CDR3 is also generated by other DNA sequences in the sample. The chain recombines TRBV30 with TRBJ1-5; tentatively, D is TRBD1 (6 bases). The CDR3 totals 15 residues. V lost 0 bases and J 5 bases, leaving 14 bases between the germline ends. Germline CDR1 reads GTSNPN; CDR2 reads SVGIG (reference sequence). In nucleotides, the CDR3 is TGTGCCTGGAGTGTTGGAACAGGGCTTTATCAGCCCCAGCATTTT. This sequence encodes CAWSVGTGLYQPQHF. The whole variable domain, remainder taken from reference TRBV30 and TRBJ1-5, is SQTIHQWPATLVQPVGSPLSLECTVEGTSNPNLYWYRQAAGRGLQLLFYSVGIGQISSEVPQNLSASRPQDRQFILSSKKLLLSDSGFYLCAWSVGTGLYQPQHFGDGTRLSIL.

The rearrangement links TRBV9 to TRBJ2-7; D possibly matches TRBD1 or TRBD2 (5 bases each). The length of the CDR3 is 16 residues. Per the germline V gene, CDR1 is SGDLS and CDR2 is YYNGEE. The V end lost 4 bases, the J end lost 0 bases, and 17 bases lay between the germline ends. In DNA, the CDR3 is TGTGCCAGCAGCCCCCAGGGTAGCGCCAGCTCCTACGAGCAGTACTTC. It encodes CASSPQGSASSYEQYF.

V is TRBV10-2 and J is TRBJ1-2; the D is unclear. V dropped 11 bases and J dropped 6 bases, with 13 bases sitting between them. Germline V gene lookup returns CDR1 WSHSY and CDR2 SAAADI. This CDR3 region has 11 residues. The CDR3 spells CAGKRSDGYTF. The DNA of the CDR3 is TGCGCCGGGAAGAGGAGCGATGGCTACACCTTC.